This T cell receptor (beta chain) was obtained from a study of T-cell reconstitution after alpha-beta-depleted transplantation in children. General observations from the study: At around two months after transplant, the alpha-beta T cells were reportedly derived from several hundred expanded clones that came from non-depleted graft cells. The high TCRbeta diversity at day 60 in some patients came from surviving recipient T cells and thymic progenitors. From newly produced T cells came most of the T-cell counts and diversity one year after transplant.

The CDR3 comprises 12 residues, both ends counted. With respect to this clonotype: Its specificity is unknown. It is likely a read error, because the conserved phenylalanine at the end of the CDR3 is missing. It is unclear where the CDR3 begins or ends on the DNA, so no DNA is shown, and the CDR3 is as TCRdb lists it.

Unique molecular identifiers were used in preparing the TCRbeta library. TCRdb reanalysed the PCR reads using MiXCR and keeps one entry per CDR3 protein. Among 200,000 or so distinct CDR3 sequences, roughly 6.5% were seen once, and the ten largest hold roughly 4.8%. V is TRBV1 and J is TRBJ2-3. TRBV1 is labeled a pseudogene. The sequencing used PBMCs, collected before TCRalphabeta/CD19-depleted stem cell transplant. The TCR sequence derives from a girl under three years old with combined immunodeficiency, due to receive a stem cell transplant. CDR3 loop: CTSSGVTDTQCL.